Listed here are 18 T cell receptor beta chains from one sample, sequenced in a study of chemoradiotherapy in HPV16-positive cancers. Libraries were prepared by immunoSEQ multiplex PCR; TCRdb keeps only in-frame clonotypes and omits some of them. The sample shows roughly 12,000 clones, around 82% of them seen only once. Sampling was conducted from a patient who underwent chemoradiotherapy. Receptors originate from a human donor with HPV-associated anogenital cancer.

As concerns this clone: The same CDR3 arises from other DNA sequences in this sample as well. The V call is TRBV7-3, the J call TRBJ1-1; D is unresolved. Trimming cost V 5 bases and J 0 bases, with 7 bases left between them. The CDR3 extends over 13 amino acids. The V gene's germline CDR1 is SGHTA and CDR2 FQGTGA. The CDR3 region is CASSPSLNTEAFF. The CDR3 coding sequence is TGTGCCAGCAGCCCCAGCTTGAACACTGAAGCTTTCTTT.

J is TRBJ1-2 and V is TRBV7-9; D gene uncertain. V gave up 1 base and J gave up 7 bases, with 10 bases separating them. This CDR3 is 13 amino acids long. CDR1 and CDR2 from the germline V gene are SEHNR and FQNEAQ (reference sequence). The CDR3 spells CASSLDRFTGYTF. CDR3 coding DNA: TGTGCCAGCAGCTTAGACCGGTTCACTGGCTACACCTTC.

This chain joins TRBV4-1 and TRBJ2-3; 8 nucleotides match TRBD1. Trimming took 1 base from V and 4 from J; bases not matched to a gene: 7. CDR3 length: 16 residues. Germline V lookup: CDR1 MGHRA, CDR2 YSYEKL. CDR3 in amino acids: CASSQGDRGPPDTQYF. The CDR3 DNA follows: TGCGCCAGCAGCCAAGGAGACAGGGGTCCCCCAGATACGCAGTATTTT.

The chain joins TRBV19 to TRBJ2-3; TRBD2 matches 10 bases. CDR1 and CDR2 (germline): LNHDA, SQIVND (reference sequence). V gave up 8 bases and J gave up 0 bases; unmatched junction bases: 8. The CDR3 extends over 16 amino acids. CDR3 protein: CASLPGLARSTDTQYF. In nucleotides, the CDR3 is TGTGCCAGTCTACCGGGACTAGCGCGTAGCACAGATACGCAGTATTTT. The variable domain in full, completed from reference TRBV19 and TRBJ2-3, reads DGGITQSPKYLFRKEGQNVTLSCEQNLNHDAMYWYRQDPGQGLRLIYYSQIVNDFQKGDIAEGYSVSREKKESFPLTVTSAQKNPTAFYLCASLPGLARSTDTQYFGPGTRLTVL.

The chain has TRBV5-1 and TRBJ1-1; no firm D call. The CDR3 contains 11 residues. CDR1 and CDR2 (germline): SGHRS, YFSETQ. V was shortened by 5 bases and J by 1 base, with 3 bases between the two germline ends. The CDR3 DNA reads as TGCGCCAGCAGGGAGAACACTGAAGCTTTCTTT. This encodes CASRENTEAFF.

The V call is TRBV4-3, the J call TRBJ1-3; D not certain. The CDR3 runs 15 residues. CDR1 is LGHNA and CDR2 is YSLEER in the germline V gene. Trimming took off 2 bases at V and 2 bases at J, with 10 bases between the two ends. The CDR3 protein is CASSQIRSPGNTIYF. The DNA for the CDR3 is TGCGCCAGCAGCCAAATACGGAGCCCTGGAAACACCATATATTTT.

The chain recombines TRBV2 with TRBJ2-7; D perhaps matches TRBD1 (5 bases). CDR1 is SNHLY and CDR2 is FYNNEI in the germline V gene. V lost 10 bases and J 2 bases, leaving 21 bases between the germline ends. There are 15 residues in the CDR3. The CDR3 is CAINPGQGDPYEQYF. CDR3 sequence (DNA): TGTGCCATCAACCCGGGCCAGGGTGATCCCTACGAGCAGTACTTC.

This clone was detected once. For the CDR3, the DNA is TGTGCCAGCAGTTACTCCGGCGGCGAGTATAATTCACCCCTCCACTTT. Translated: CASSYSGGEYNSPLHF. The genes are TRBV6-5 and TRBJ1-6; no firm D call. Between the trimmed V and J ends, which lost 0 bases and 4 bases, there was a span of 10 bases. The CDR3 is 16 residues long. Germline lookup yields CDR1 MNHEY and CDR2 SVGAGI.

The chain couples TRBV2 to TRBJ2-5; D unclear. With 3 bases removed from V and 0 bases from J, the gap between germline ends came to 8 bases. The CDR3 runs to 14 residues. Germline V CDR1 and CDR2: SNHLY, FYNNEI. CDR3 sequence reads: CASSERRYQETQYF. In DNA form, the CDR3 reads TGTGCCAGCAGTGAGCGGCGGTACCAAGAGACCCAGTACTTC.

The chain joins TRBV28 to TRBJ2-7, with 8 bases identical to TRBD1. Germline V gene data show CDR1 as MDHEN and CDR2 as SYDVKM. Trimming removed 6 bases from V and 4 bases from J; junction bases left unmatched: 8. CDR3 length: 14 amino acids. CDR3 in amino acids: CASRRQGYGYEQYF. CDR3 nucleotide sequence: TGTGCCAGCAGAAGACAGGGGTACGGTTACGAGCAGTACTTC.

This rearrangement joins TRBV7-2 to TRBJ2-3; D remains unclear. V lost 1 base and J 6 bases, leaving 17 bases between the germline ends. CDR1 and CDR2 (germline): SGHTA, FQGNSA. The CDR3 extends over 16 amino acids. CDR3 protein: CASSLGVSVHTDTQYF. The CDR3, as DNA: TGTGCCAGCAGCTTAGGTGTTTCTGTTCACACGGATACGCAGTATTTT.

The chain employs TRBV7-9 and TRBJ2-5; TRBD2 matches 10 bases. Germline values: CDR1 SEHNR, CDR2 FQNEAQ (reference sequence). V gave up 0 bases and J gave up 9 bases; unmatched junction bases: 10. The CDR3 is 16 residues long. The CDR3 loop reads CASSLAQAGGVEAQYF. The CDR3 coding sequence is TGTGCCAGCAGCTTAGCGCAAGCGGGGGGGGTCGAGGCCCAGTACTTC.

This sequence joins TRBV2 and TRBJ2-3, with D uncertain. This CDR3 spans 14 amino acids. The ends were cut back, 7 bases at V and 0 bases at J, with 11 bases in the middle. From germline, CDR1 is SNHLY and CDR2 FYNNEI. The CDR3 loop reads CASTSGVSTDTQYF. CDR3 sequence (DNA): TGTGCCAGCACCTCTGGGGTGAGCACAGATACGCAGTATTTT.

This clone has a handful of counts. This chain links TRBV9 with TRBJ2-7; perhaps TRBD1 as D (5 bases). Trimming removed 4 bases from V and 4 bases from J, with 18 bases in between. The CDR3 length is 15 residues. CDR1 and CDR2 (germline): SGDLS, YYNGEE. This CDR3 reads CASSQTDLLPYEQYF. The CDR3 DNA reads TGTGCCAGCAGCCAGACAGACCTTCTTCCTTACGAGCAGTACTTC.

V and J are TRBV4-2 and TRBJ2-7; 10 nucleotides line up with TRBD1. V was clipped by 3 bases and J by 3 bases; unmatched bases: 11. This CDR3 comprises 17 residues. In germline, CDR1 is LGHNA, CDR2 YNFKEQ. The CDR3 here is CASSHVSPGTGDYEQYF. The CDR3 DNA reads as TGTGCCAGCAGCCACGTATCACCCGGGACAGGGGACTACGAGCAGTACTTC.

This clone was recorded once. The chain recombines TRBV5-6 with TRBJ1-4, with TRBD1 identical over 9 bases. The CDR3 runs 15 residues. CDR1 is SGHDT, CDR2 YYEEEE, per germline. Trimming cost V 3 bases and J 9 bases; bases outside gene matches: 9. The chain's CDR3 is CASSYRDRANQKLFF. The CDR3 region has the DNA TGTGCCAGCAGCTACCGGGACAGGGCCAATCAAAAACTGTTTTTT.

CDR3 sequence reads: CASSTQDNSYEQYF. Written as DNA, the CDR3 is TGTGCCAGCAGCACTCAGGACAACTCCTACGAGCAGTACTTC. This chain connects TRBV11-3 to TRBJ2-7; TRBD1 might be the D (5 bases). V was pared by 5 bases and J by 0 bases, with 11 bases between. CDR1 and CDR2 from the germline V gene are SGHNT and YENEEA. CDR3 length equals 14 residues.

The chain carries TRBV30 and TRBJ1-2; D remains unclear. The CDR3 has 12 amino acids. V was pared by 2 bases and J by 4 bases, with 8 bases between. In germline, CDR1 is GTSNPN, CDR2 SVGIG (reference sequence). CDR3 coding DNA: TGTGCCTGGAGTACAAGCAGCTATGGCTACACCTTC. This codes for CAWSTSSYGYTF. The full variable domain, completed using reference TRBV30 and TRBJ1-2, is SQTIHQWPATLVQPVGSPLSLECTVEGTSNPNLYWYRQAAGRGLQLLFYSVGIGQISSEVPQNLSASRPQDRQFILSSKKLLLSDSGFYLCAWSTSSYGYTFGSGTRLTVV.